This TCR beta chain was retrieved from a study of T cell responses to AZD1222 COVID-19 vaccine. Study conclusions and caveats: Repertoires were obtained solely post-peak T cell response. Clonal diversity may have been underestimated in mostly white British donors.

Method: immunoSEQ multiplex PCR; TCRdb's copy keeps in-frame clones and lacks some. The data hold 98,000 or so clones, with more than 75% observed a single time. With regard to this clone: The antigen is unknown.

With 7 bases clipped from V and 4 bases from J, the junction kept 5 bases outside the gene matches. Germline V lookup: CDR1 MDHEN, CDR2 SYDVKM. CDR3 length: 13 residues. Sequencing used peripheral blood, obtained 28 days after the second dose of the MenACWY control vaccine. The receptor's source is an adult who received the MenACWY meningococcal vaccine as a control. J is TRBJ2-3 and V is TRBV28, with TRBD2 matching over 7 bases. CDR3 DNA: TGTGCCAGCAATCGGGGGGACTCAGATACGCAGTATTTT. It codes for CASNRGDSDTQYF.